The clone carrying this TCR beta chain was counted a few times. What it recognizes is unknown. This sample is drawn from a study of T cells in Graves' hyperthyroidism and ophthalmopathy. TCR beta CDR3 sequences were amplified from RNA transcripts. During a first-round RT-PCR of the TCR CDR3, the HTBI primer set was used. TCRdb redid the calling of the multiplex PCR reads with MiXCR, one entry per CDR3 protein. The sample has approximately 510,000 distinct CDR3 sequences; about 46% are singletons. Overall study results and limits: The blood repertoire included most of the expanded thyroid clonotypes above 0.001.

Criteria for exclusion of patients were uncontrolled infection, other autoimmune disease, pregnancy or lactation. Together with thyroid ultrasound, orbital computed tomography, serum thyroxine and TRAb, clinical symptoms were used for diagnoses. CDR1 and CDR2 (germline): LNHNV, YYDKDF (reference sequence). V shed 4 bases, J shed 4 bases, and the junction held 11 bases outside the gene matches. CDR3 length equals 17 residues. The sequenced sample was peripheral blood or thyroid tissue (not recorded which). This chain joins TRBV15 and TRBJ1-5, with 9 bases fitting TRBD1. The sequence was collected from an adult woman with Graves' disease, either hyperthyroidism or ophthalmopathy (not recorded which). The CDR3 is CATSKGTGKGINQPQHF. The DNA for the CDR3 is TGTGCCACCAGCAAAGGGACAGGGAAGGGGATTAATCAGCCCCAGCATTTT. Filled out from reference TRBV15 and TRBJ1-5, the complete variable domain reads DAMVIQNPRYQVTQFGKPVTLSCSQTLNHNVMYWYQQKSSQAPKLLFHYYDKDFNNEADTPDNFQSRRPNTSFCFLDIRSPGLGDTAMYLCATSKGTGKGINQPQHFGDGTRLSIL.